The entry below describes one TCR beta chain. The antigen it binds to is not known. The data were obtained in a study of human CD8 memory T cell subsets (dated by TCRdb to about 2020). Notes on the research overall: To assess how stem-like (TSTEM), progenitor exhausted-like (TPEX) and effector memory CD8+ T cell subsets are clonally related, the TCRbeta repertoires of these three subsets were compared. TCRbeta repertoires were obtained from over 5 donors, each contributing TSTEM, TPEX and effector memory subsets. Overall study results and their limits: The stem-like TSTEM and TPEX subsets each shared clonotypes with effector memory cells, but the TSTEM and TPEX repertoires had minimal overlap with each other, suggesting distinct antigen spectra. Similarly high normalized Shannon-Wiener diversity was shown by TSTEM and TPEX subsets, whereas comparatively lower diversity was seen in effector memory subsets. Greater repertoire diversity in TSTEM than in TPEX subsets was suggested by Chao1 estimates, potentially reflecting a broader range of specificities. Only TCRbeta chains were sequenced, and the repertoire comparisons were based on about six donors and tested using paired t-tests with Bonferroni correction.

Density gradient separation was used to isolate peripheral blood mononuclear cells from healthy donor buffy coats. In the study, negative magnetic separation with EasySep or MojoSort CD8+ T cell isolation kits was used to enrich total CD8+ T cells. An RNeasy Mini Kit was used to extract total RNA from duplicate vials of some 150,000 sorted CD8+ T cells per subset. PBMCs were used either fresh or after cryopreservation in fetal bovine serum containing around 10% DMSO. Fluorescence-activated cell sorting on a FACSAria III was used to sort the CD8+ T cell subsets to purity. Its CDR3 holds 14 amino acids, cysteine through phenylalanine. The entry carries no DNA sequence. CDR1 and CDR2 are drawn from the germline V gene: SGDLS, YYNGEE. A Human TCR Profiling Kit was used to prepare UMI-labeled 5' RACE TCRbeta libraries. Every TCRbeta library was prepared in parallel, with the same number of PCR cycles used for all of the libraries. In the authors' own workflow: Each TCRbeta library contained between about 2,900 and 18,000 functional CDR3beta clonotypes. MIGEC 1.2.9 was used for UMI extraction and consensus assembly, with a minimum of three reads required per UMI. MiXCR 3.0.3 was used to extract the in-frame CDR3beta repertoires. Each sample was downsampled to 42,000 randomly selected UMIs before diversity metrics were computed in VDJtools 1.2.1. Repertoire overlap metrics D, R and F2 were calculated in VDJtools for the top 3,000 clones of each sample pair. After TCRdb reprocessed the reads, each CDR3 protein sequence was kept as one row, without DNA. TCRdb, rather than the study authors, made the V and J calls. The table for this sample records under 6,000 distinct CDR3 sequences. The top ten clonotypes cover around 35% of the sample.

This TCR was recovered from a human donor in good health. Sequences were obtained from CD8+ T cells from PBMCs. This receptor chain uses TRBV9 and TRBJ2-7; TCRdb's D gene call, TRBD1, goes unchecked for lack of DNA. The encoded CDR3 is CASSVGTYSYEQYF.